Below, 21 T cell receptor beta chains from the same sample are listed, as sequenced in a study of metastatic and nonmetastatic thyroid tumors. TCRdb recomputed clones from the PCR reads via MiXCR. The sample lists around 12,000 clones, over 10% occurring once. Patients were all untreated before their thyroid surgery. Sequencing used blood. Receptor source: a female donor with papillary thyroid cancer or a benign thyroid nodule (not recorded which). Some clones in this sample may be carry-over from other donors' samples.

This clone was counted ten times or more. The gene calls are TRBV7-6 and TRBJ2-3; TRBD2 matches at 9 bases. This CDR3 has 16 amino acids. Trimming cost V 5 bases and J 10 bases; bases outside gene matches: 16. CDR1 is SGHVS and CDR2 is FNYEAQ in the germline V gene. The CDR3 protein is CASSPRTSAAQESQYF. In DNA form, the CDR3 reads TGTGCCAGCAGCCCCAGGACTAGCGCCGCACAAGAATCGCAGTATTTT.

The chain links TRBV18 to TRBJ2-1, with 9 bases matching TRBD2. The trim removed 3 bases at V and 5 bases at J, leaving 5 bases unmatched. Germline CDR1 is KGHSH and CDR2 is LQKENI. The CDR3 is made up of 15 amino acids. The CDR3 sequence is CASSPIAGADNEQFF. CDR3 coding DNA: TGTGCCAGCTCACCCATAGCGGGAGCGGACAATGAGCAGTTCTTC. Supplemented by reference TRBV18 and TRBJ2-1, the full variable domain reads NAGVMQNPRHLVRRRGQEARLRCSPMKGHSHVYWYRQLPEEGLKFMVYLQKENIIDESGMPKERFSAEFPKEGPSILRIQQVVRGDSAAYFCASSPIAGADNEQFFGPGTRLTVL.

This clone was seen ten or more times. The chain links TRBV28 to TRBJ2-7, with D possibly called TRBD1 or TRBD2 (6 bases each). The CDR3 contains 15 residues. The germline V gene encodes CDR1 MDHEN and CDR2 SYDVKM. The V gene lost 2 bases and the J gene lost 6 bases, with 17 bases spanning the gap. The CDR3, as DNA: TGTGCCAGCAGTTTAAGCGGGCAGGGGTGGGGCGAGCAGTACTTC. It encodes CASSLSGQGWGEQYF.

This clone showed up many times. The V gene is TRBV19, the J gene TRBJ1-2; D is undetermined. V gave up 5 bases and J gave up 7 bases, with 14 bases separating them. From germline, CDR1 is LNHDA and CDR2 SQIVND (reference sequence). The CDR3 is 13 amino acids. The CDR3 loop is CASSEGLSGGYTF. CDR3 nucleotides: TGTGCCAGTAGTGAGGGATTGAGCGGTGGCTACACCTTC. Combining the CDR3 with reference TRBV19 and TRBJ1-2 gives the whole variable domain DGGITQSPKYLFRKEGQNVTLSCEQNLNHDAMYWYRQDPGQGLRLIYYSQIVNDFQKGDIAEGYSVSREKKESFPLTVTSAQKNPTAFYLCASSEGLSGGYTFGSGTRLTVV.

This clone has a count of ten or more. CDR3 in amino acids: CASSFSVGDNSPLHF. CDR3 DNA: TGTGCCAGCAGCTTTTCGGTGGGCGATAATTCACCCCTCCACTTT. The V gene is TRBV7-8, the J gene TRBJ1-6; no reliable D call. This CDR3 is 15 amino acids long. Germline V gene lookup returns CDR1 SGHVS and CDR2 FQNEAQ. V was clipped by 3 bases and J by 5 bases, with 11 bases between them. The full variable domain, in which reference TRBV7-8 and TRBJ1-6 provide the parts outside the CDR3, is GAGVSQSPRYKVAKRGQDVALRCDPISGHVSLFWYQQALGQGPEFLTYFQNEAQLDKSGLPSDRFFAERPEGSVSTLKIQRTQQEDSAVYLCASSFSVGDNSPLHFGNGTRLTVT.

By share, this clone ranks as medium-sized (0.01 to 0.1%). The V gene is TRBV28, the J gene TRBJ2-1; TRBD2 matches 11 bases. Germline V gene data show CDR1 as MDHEN and CDR2 as SYDVKM. CDR3 length: 14 residues. V shed 11 bases and J 5 bases; nucleotides not matched to a gene: 8. The CDR3 nucleotides are TGTGCCGTCCCAACTAGCGGGGGTAACAATGAGCAGTTCTTC. It specifies CAVPTSGGNNEQFF.

This clone appeared many times. The chain recombines TRBV11-2 with TRBJ1-4, with TRBD1 matching 8 bases. Germline CDR1 is SGHAT and CDR2 is FQNNGV. After removal of 5 bases from V and 7 bases from J, the junction contained 6 bases not matched to a gene. The CDR3 sequence is 14 residues long. The CDR3 loop is CASSPQGAGEKLFF. As DNA, the CDR3 is TGTGCCAGCAGCCCTCAGGGGGCTGGTGAAAAACTGTTTTTT.

This clone was recorded at least ten times. Possible read error: a much larger clone is one base away. Other DNA sequences from this sample encode an identical CDR3 as well. The V call is TRBV30, the J call TRBJ1-6; TRBD1 agrees at 11 bases. CDR3 size: 13 residues. The V segment lost 7 bases and the J segment 10 bases; nucleotides outside the gene matches: 6. CDR1 and CDR2 from the germline V gene are GTSNPN and SVGIG (reference sequence). CDR3 nucleotide sequence: TGTGCCTCTGGACAGGGGGCCAGATCACCCCTCCACTTT. Translating it yields CASGQGARSPLHF.

This clone has ten or more counts. The CDR3 reads CASSLGQKYAYEQYF. The CDR3 nucleotides read TGCGCCAGCAGCTTGGGCCAGAAATATGCCTACGAGCAGTACTTC. This sequence joins TRBV5-1 and TRBJ2-7; D is unclear. This CDR3 contains 15 residues. Germline CDR1 is SGHRS and CDR2 is YFSETQ. V was shortened by 0 bases and J by 2 bases, with 12 bases between the two germline ends.

There are many counts of this clone. This chain links TRBV5-8 with TRBJ2-1; the D gene could be TRBD1 or TRBD2 (5 bases each). Trimming removed 2 bases at V and 7 bases at J, with 16 bases between. Per germline, CDR1 SGHTS and CDR2 YDEGEE. This CDR3 spans 15 amino acids. The CDR3 DNA follows: TGTGCCAGCAGCTTACCGGGACGGGGTCTGAATGAGCAGTTCTTC. It codes for CASSLPGRGLNEQFF.

This clone was seen at least ten times. One end of the junction varies from germline; a read error may be responsible. The V call is TRBV20-1, the J call TRBJ1-4; 7 bases match TRBD1. The V gene's germline CDR1 is DFQATT and CDR2 SNEGSKA (reference sequence). The length of the CDR3 is 14 residues. CDR3 in DNA: TGCAGTGCTCCACCGGGACAGAGTAATGGAAAACTGTTTTTT. As protein: CSAPPGQSNGKLFF.

This clone occurred many times. The J gene is TRBJ2-4, the V gene TRBV20-1; D perhaps matches TRBD2 (6 bases). Germline values: CDR1 DFQATT, CDR2 SNEGSKA (reference sequence). V lost 0 bases, J lost 4 bases, and 13 bases lay in between. CDR3 size: 15 residues. CDR3 residues: CSARDWGLVKNIQYF. The CDR3 coding sequence is TGCAGTGCTAGAGATTGGGGACTGGTTAAAAACATTCAGTACTTC.

This clone was found a few times. The junction does not match germline at one end; this may be a read error. The V and J genes are TRBV28 and TRBJ1-2, with unresolved D. The CDR3 extends over 14 amino acids. Germline V gene data show CDR1 as MDHEN and CDR2 as SYDVKM. The CDR3 DNA sequence: TGTGCCAGCAGTTCGAACCCTGACGGATATGGCTGCACCTTC. Translation: CASSSNPDGYGCTF.

This clone was seen repeatedly, ten times or more. The chain links TRBV11-2 to TRBJ2-7; possibly TRBD1 for D (6 bases). Trimming pared 5 bases from V and 7 bases from J, leaving 18 bases between. The CDR3 extends over 14 amino acids. Looked up from germline, CDR1 is SGHAT and CDR2 is FQNNGV. As DNA, the CDR3 is TGTGCCAGCAGCCCAAACCCGGCCCAGGGGGAGCAGTACTTC. Translated, it gives CASSPNPAQGEQYF.

This clone occurred many times. J is TRBJ1-1 and V is TRBV5-4; 7 bases are shared with TRBD1. The germline CDR1 and CDR2 sequences are SGHNT and YYREEE (reference sequence). V lost 6 bases to trimming and J lost 3 bases; unmatched junction nucleotides: 11. The CDR3 has 15 residues. DNA for the CDR3: TGTGCCAGCAATTCAGGGGGAGCGTTGGACACTGAAGCTTTCTTT. This codes for CASNSGGALDTEAFF.

This clone has at least ten counts. Distinct nucleotide sequences in the sample also encode this CDR3. The chain employs TRBV15 and TRBJ2-7, with 7 bases that match TRBD1. Trimming removed 0 bases from V and 3 bases from J; junction bases left unmatched: 5. CDR3 length: 15 amino acids. Germline values: CDR1 LNHNV, CDR2 YYDKDF (reference sequence). CDR3 in amino acids: CATSRDRGQSYEQYF. As DNA, the CDR3 is TGTGCCACCAGCAGAGATAGGGGACAGAGCTACGAGCAGTACTTC.

This sequence joins TRBV20-1 and TRBJ2-5; weak D call: TRBD2 (6 bases). The CDR3 totals 15 residues. Germline V CDR1 and CDR2: DFQATT, SNEGSKA (reference sequence). The V end was cut by 0 bases, the J end by 4 bases, with 15 bases between. As DNA, the CDR3 is TGCAGTGCTAGAGATTCGGAGGGCCTGACAGAGACCCAGTACTTC. Protein sequence: CSARDSEGLTETQYF.

This clone was detected many times. V is TRBV9 and J is TRBJ2-1; the match to TRBD2 covers 15 bases. The CDR3 covers 15 residues. With 4 bases clipped from V and 9 bases from J, the junction kept 5 bases outside the gene matches. Germline CDR1 SGDLS, CDR2 YYNGEE. CDR3 protein: CASSNGLAGGSEQFF. Here the CDR3 DNA reads TGTGCCAGCAGCAATGGACTAGCGGGAGGGAGTGAGCAGTTCTTC.

Comments on this clone: In the same sample, other DNA sequences code for this CDR3. This chain joins TRBV4-1 and TRBJ2-2; D is unclear. V lost 4 bases and J lost 4, with 4 bases in between. The CDR3 is 12 amino acids. Germline values: CDR1 MGHRA, CDR2 YSYEKL. The chain's CDR3 is CASSPLTGELFF. In nucleotides, the CDR3 is TGCGCCAGCAGCCCACTCACCGGGGAGCTGTTTTTT.

This clone rates as medium-sized (0.01 to 0.1%). Additional DNA sequences in this sample encode the identical CDR3. This chain links TRBV27 with TRBJ2-7; tentative D call: TRBD2 (6 bases). Germline V CDR1 and CDR2: MNHEY, SMNVEV (reference sequence). V was shortened by 5 bases and J by 3 bases, with 23 bases between the two germline ends. The CDR3 runs to 17 residues. The CDR3 is CASSSLEVTGVNYEQYF. CDR3 in DNA: TGTGCCAGCAGTAGCCTTGAGGTTACGGGAGTAAACTACGAGCAGTACTTC.

The sample holds many counts of this clone. The V call is TRBV7-8, the J call TRBJ2-1, with D perhaps TRBD2 (6 bases). Germline V gene lookup returns CDR1 SGHVS and CDR2 FQNEAQ. This CDR3 is built from 15 residues. The V gene lost 1 base and the J gene lost 1 base, with 8 bases spanning the gap. CDR3 coding DNA: TGTGCCAGCAGCTTAGGCGGGGAGTCCTACAATGAGCAGTTCTTC. It codes for CASSLGGESYNEQFF.